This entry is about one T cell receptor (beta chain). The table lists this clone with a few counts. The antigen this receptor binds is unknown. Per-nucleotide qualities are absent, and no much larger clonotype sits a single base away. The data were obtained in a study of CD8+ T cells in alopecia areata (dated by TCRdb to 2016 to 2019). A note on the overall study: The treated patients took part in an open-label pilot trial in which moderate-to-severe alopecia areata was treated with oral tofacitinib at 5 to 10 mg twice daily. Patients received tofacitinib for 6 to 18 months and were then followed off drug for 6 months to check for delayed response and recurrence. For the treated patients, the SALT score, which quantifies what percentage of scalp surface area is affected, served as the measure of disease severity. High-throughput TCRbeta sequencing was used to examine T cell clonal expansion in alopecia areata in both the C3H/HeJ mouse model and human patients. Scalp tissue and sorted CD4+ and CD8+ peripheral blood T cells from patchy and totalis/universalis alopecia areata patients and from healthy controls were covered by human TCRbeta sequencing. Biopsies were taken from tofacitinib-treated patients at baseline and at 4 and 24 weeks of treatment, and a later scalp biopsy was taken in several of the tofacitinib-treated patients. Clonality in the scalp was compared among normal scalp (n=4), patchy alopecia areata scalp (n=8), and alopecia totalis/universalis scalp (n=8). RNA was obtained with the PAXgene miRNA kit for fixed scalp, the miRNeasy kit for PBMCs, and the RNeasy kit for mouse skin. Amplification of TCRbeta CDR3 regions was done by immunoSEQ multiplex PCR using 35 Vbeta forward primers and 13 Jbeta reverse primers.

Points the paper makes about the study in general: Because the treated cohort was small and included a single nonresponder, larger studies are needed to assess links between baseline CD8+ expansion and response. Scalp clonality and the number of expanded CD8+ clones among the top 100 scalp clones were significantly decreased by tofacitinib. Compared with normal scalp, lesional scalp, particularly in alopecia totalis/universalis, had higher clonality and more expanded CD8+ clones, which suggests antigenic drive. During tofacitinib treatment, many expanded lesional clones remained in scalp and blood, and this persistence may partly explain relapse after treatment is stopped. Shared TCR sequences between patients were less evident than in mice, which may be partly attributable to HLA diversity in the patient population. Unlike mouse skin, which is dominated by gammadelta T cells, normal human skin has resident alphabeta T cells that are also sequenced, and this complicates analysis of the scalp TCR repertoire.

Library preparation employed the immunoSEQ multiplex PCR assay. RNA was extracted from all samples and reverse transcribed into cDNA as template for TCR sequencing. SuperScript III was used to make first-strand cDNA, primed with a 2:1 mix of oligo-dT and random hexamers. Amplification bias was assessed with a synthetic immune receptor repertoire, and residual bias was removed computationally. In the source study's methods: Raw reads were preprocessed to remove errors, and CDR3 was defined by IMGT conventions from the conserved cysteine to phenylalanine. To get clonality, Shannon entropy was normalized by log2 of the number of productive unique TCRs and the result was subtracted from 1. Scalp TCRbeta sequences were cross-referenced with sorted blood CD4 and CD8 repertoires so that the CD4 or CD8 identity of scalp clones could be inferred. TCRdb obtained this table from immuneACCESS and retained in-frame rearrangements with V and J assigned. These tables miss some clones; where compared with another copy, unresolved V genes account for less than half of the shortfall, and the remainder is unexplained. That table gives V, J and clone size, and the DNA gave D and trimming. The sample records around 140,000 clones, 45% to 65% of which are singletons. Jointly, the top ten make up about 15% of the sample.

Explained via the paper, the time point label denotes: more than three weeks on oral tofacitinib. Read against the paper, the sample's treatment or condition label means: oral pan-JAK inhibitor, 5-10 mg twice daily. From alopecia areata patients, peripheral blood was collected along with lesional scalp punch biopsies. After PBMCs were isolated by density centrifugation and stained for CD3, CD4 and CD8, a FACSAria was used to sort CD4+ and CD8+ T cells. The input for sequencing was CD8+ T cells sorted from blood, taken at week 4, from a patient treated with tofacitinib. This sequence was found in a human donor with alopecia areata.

The CDR3 reads as follows: CASSEFAGTGGTDTQYF. The DNA reads as follows: TGTGCCAGCAGTGAATTCGCCGGGACAGGGGGCACAGATACGCAGTATTTT. The chain employs TRBV6-1 and TRBJ2-3; TRBD1 agrees with 10 junctional bases. CDR1 MNHNS and CDR2 SASEGT are derived from the germline V gene. At the junction V is shortened by 2 bases and J by 1 base; bases outside the gene matches: 6. The CDR3 numbers 17 residues from cysteine through phenylalanine. Only the CDR3 DNA stays, 51 bases, in frame from base 1.